Sequencing of this TCR beta chain was carried out in a study of cytomegalovirus exposure and HLA in healthy donors. Study results and caveats: The investigators catalogued 164 TCR beta chains as cytomegalovirus-associated. Rare TCR sequences predominated, though certain public TCRs were found in many donors.

The assay was immunoSEQ multiplex PCR, and TCRdb's table has in-frame clones only and misses some. The sample carries around 91,000 clones, 85% to 95% recorded once. Only one count was recorded for this clone. Its antigen remains unknown. Trimming cost V 8 bases and J 0 bases, with 14 bases left between them. The CDR3 consists of 14 residues. Germline CDR1 MDHEN, CDR2 SYDVKM. The sequenced material came from PBMCs. The chain joins TRBV28 to TRBJ2-7, with a tentative D call TRBD1 (6 bases). This TCR came from a woman younger than 45 in good health and CMV-seropositive. In DNA, the CDR3 is TGTGCCAGCTACATGACAGGAATCTCCTACGAGCAGTACTTC. Translating gives CASYMTGISYEQYF.